What follows are 9 T cell receptor beta chains derived from one specimen sequenced in a study of PD-1 blockade in mismatch repair-deficient tumors. The protocol was immunoSEQ multiplex PCR, while the TCRdb copy is restricted to in-frame clones and leaves out a portion. The sample includes about 100,000 clones, about four fifths seen only once; the top ten take roughly 6.3%. Sequences were derived from peripheral blood, sampled 36 weeks after starting pembrolizumab. Every receptor here comes from an adult with mismatch repair-deficient cancer.

This chain connects TRBV30 to TRBJ2-7; D is unclear. Trimming shortened V by 0 bases and J by 2 bases, and 8 bases separated the two germline ends. The length of the CDR3 is 13 residues. Germline-derived CDR1 and CDR2 are GTSNPN and SVGIG (reference sequence). The CDR3 coding sequence is TGTGCCTGGAGTGTTCTGAGTCCCTACGAGCAGTACTTC. It yields the protein CAWSVLSPYEQYF.

V gene TRBV7-9 combines with J gene TRBJ1-1; a possible D gene is TRBD1 (6 bases). Trimming cost V 4 bases and J 3 bases, with 18 bases left between them. CDR3 length equals 16 residues. Germline assignment: CDR1 SEHNR and CDR2 FQNEAQ (reference sequence). The CDR3 nucleotides are TGTGCCAGCAGCTCGCCAAGGGGGGGGAGGGACACTGAAGCTTTCTTT. As protein: CASSSPRGGRDTEAFF.

The chain links TRBV7-2 to TRBJ1-2, with a tentative D call TRBD1 (6 bases). This CDR3 region has 14 residues. The V gene's germline CDR1 is SGHTA and CDR2 FQGNSA. Trimming stripped 1 base from V and 1 base from J, with 7 bases between. The CDR3 sequence: CASSLGGGNYGYTF. The CDR3 DNA reads as TGTGCCAGCAGCTTAGGAGGGGGTAACTATGGCTACACCTTC.

Points on this clone: Other DNA sequences of this sample code for an identical CDR3. The rearrangement links TRBV11-2 to TRBJ2-7; D gene unclear. Germline V gene sequence: CDR1 SGHAT, CDR2 FQNNGV. CDR3 size: 14 residues. V gave up 3 bases and J gave up 0 bases, with 9 bases separating them. The CDR3 here is CASSLDPFSYEQYF. DNA of the CDR3: TGTGCCAGCAGCTTGGACCCCTTCTCCTACGAGCAGTACTTC.

The chain uses TRBV6-1 and TRBJ1-3, with D maybe TRBD1 (5 bases). The CDR3 has 17 amino acids. The germline V and J ends were trimmed by 1 base and 0 bases, with 13 bases remaining between them. Germline V lookup: CDR1 MNHNS, CDR2 SASEGT. Written as DNA, the CDR3 is TGTGCCAGCAGTGAAGTGGGGGTTTCGGGCTCTGGAAACACCATATATTTT. Protein product: CASSEVGVSGSGNTIYF.

The chain joins TRBV13 to TRBJ2-7; a weak D match, TRBD2 (7 bases). The CDR3 sequence is 15 residues long. Germline V gene lookup returns CDR1 PRHDT and CDR2 FYEKMQ (reference sequence). Trimming stripped 2 bases from V and 2 bases from J, with 13 bases between. CDR3 amino acids: CASSLCGGCPYEQYF. The CDR3 DNA reads TGTGCCAGCAGCTTATGCGGGGGCTGTCCCTACGAGCAGTACTTC.

The V gene is TRBV6-1, the J gene TRBJ2-7; unclear D gene. This CDR3 is built from 12 residues. Germline CDR1 is MNHNS and CDR2 is SASEGT. V was cut by 8 bases and J by 6 bases, with 14 bases left in between. CDR3 bases: TGTGCCAGCCAGCGAAATTGGGGCGAGCAGTACTTC. Residues: CASQRNWGEQYF.

This chain connects TRBV19 to TRBJ2-1, with D hard to call. This CDR3 region has 15 residues. The V gene's germline CDR1 is LNHDA and CDR2 SQIVND (reference sequence). Trimming removed 7 bases from V and 0 bases from J, with 13 bases in between. The CDR3 reads CASKTDPSSYNEQFF. For the CDR3, the DNA is TGTGCCAGTAAGACGGACCCGAGCTCCTACAATGAGCAGTTCTTC. The entire variable domain, with the rest obtained from reference TRBV19 and TRBJ2-1, is as follows: DGGITQSPKYLFRKEGQNVTLSCEQNLNHDAMYWYRQDPGQGLRLIYYSQIVNDFQKGDIAEGYSVSREKKESFPLTVTSAQKNPTAFYLCASKTDPSSYNEQFFGPGTRLTVL.

V is TRBV28 and J is TRBJ2-5; 10 bases line up with TRBD2. CDR3 length: 16 amino acids. Germline assignment: CDR1 MDHEN and CDR2 SYDVKM. J was trimmed by 5 bases and V by 5 bases; bases with no gene match: 11. This chain's CDR3 is CASSTNSGRAFETQYF. In DNA, the CDR3 is TGTGCCAGCAGTACCAACAGCGGGAGGGCCTTTGAGACCCAGTACTTC.